This T cell receptor beta chain was recovered during a study of beta chain features in type 1 diabetes. Study-level points and caveats: When Type 1 diabetes patients were examined, their TCRB CDR3s proved moderately but significantly shorter in all four CD4+ subsets.

Via the markers CD45RO/CCR7/CD25/CD127/CD95/CD27, stem cell-like memory, regulatory, central memory and naive CD4+ cells were sorted. In this sample, this clone turned up a few times. Its antigen is not known. This same CDR3 is encoded by further DNA sequences in the sample. Of the isolated RNA, all was reverse transcribed, and so the sequenced material was expressed TCRB transcripts. Data came from immunoSEQ multiplex PCR; TCRdb stores just in-frame clones and leaves some out. Of approximately 600,000 clones listed, around 12% were seen once; the top ten hold around 0.12%. The CDR3 contains 14 residues. With V trimmed by 3 bases and J by 1 base, 1 base remained unmatched. The germline CDR1 and CDR2 sequences are SGHTA and FQGNSA.

The sequencing input was naive CD4+ T cells from blood. The chain links TRBV7-2 to TRBJ2-3; TRBD1 agrees at 7 bases. The TCR sequence derives from a man aged 30 to 39 with type 1 diabetes. DNA of the CDR3: TGTGCCAGCAGCTTCGGACAGGGCACAGATACGCAGTATTTT. Amino acid sequence: CASSFGQGTDTQYF.